This T cell receptor (beta chain) was captured in a study of T-cell reconstitution after alpha-beta-depleted transplantation in children. The library targeted TCRbeta and was prepared with unique molecular identifiers. MiXCR was run by TCRdb on the PCR reads, yielding one entry per CDR3 protein. Of 250,000 to 400,000 distinct CDR3 sequences in the sample, roughly 25% were seen once. V was cut by 7 bases and J by 0 bases, with 7 bases left in between. The germline V gene has CDR1 SNHLY and CDR2 FYNNEI. This CDR3 has 12 amino acids. The study's findings and limits: Surviving recipient T cells and thymic progenitors underlay high day-60 TCRbeta diversity in some patients. Hyperexpanded clones declined; after one year, newly produced T cells mostly supplied diversity. Several hundred expanded graft clones reportedly supplied alpha-beta T cells about two months after transplant.

With regard to this clonotype: Antigen: not known.

The J gene is TRBJ2-7, the V gene TRBV2, with unresolved D. The input for sequencing was PBMCs, mostly from graft donor cells, taken 180 days after TCRalphabeta/CD19-depleted stem cell transplant. The clonotype comes from a male patient younger than 18 who had a stem cell transplant for acute lymphoblastic leukemia, so the T cells may come from the graft donor. The CDR3 protein is CASTGSSYEQYF. CDR3 sequence (DNA): TGTGCCAGCACTGGCAGCTCCTACGAGCAGTACTTC.